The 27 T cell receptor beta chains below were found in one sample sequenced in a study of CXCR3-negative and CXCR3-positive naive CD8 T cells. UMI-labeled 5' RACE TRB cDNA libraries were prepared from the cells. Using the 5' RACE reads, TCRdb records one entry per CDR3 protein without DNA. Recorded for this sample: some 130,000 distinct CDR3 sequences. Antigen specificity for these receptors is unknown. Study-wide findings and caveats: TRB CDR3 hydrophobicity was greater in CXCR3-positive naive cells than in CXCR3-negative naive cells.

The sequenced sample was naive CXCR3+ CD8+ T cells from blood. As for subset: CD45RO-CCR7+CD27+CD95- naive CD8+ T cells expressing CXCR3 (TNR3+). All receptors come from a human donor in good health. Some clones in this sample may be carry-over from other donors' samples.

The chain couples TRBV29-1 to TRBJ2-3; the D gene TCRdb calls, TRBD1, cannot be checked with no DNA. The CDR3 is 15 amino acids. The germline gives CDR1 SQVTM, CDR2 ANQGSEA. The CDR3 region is CSVDFSGGGTDTQYF.

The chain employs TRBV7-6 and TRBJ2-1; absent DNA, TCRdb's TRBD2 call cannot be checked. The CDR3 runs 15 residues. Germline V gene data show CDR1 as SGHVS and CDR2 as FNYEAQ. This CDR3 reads CASSLESGANNEQFF.

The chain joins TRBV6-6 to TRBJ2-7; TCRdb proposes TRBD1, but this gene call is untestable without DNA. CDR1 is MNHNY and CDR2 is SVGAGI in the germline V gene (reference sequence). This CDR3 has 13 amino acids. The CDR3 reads CASSYRTGDEQYF.

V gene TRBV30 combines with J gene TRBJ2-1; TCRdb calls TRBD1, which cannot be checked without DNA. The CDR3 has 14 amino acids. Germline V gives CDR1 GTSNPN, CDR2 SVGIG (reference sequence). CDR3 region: CAWIEGGTYNEQFF.

CDR3 residues: CASSVGDSTEAFF. The rearrangement links TRBV9 to TRBJ1-1; the D gene TCRdb calls, TRBD1, cannot be checked with no DNA. In germline, CDR1 is SGDLS, CDR2 YYNGEE. The CDR3 spans 13 residues.

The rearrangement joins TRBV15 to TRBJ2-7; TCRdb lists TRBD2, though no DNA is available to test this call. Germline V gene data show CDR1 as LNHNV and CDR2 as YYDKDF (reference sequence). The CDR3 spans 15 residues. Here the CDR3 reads CATSRDRAGNYEQYF.

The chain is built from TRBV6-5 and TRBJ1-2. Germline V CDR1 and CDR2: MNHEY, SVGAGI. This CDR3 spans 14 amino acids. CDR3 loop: CASSYSSGVDGYTF.

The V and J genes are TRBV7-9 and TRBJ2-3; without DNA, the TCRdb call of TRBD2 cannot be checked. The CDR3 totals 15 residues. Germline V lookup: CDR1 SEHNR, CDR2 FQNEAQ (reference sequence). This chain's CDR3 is CASSLVGEDADTQYF.

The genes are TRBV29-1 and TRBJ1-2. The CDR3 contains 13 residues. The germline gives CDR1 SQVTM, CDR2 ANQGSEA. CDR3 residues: CSGVAGGGWGYTF.

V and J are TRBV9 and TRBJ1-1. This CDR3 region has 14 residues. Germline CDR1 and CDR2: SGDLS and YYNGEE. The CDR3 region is CASSPEAWNTEAFF.

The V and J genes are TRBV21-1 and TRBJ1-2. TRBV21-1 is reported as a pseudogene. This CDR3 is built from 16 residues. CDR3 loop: CASSKVGHCPNYGYTF.

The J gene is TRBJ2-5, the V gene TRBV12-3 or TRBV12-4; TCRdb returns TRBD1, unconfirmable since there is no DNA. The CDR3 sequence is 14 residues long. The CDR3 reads CASSTYVPGETQYF.

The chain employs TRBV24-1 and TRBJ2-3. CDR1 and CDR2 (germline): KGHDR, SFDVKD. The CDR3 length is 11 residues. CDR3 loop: CATSFGDTQYF.

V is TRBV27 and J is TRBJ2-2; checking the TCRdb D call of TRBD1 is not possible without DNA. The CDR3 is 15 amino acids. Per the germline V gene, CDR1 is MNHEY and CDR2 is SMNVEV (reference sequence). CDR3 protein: CASTSGTGGVGELFF.

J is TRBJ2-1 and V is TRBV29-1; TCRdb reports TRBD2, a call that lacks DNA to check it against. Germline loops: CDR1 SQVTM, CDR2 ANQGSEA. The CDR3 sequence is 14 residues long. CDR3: CSVPTLADYNEQFF.

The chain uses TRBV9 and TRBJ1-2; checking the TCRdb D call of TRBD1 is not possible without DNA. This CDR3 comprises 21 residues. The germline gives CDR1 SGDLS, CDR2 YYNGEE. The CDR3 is CASSVVNMGQGADPRSYGYTF. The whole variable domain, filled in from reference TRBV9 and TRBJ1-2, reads DSGVTQTPKHLITATGQRVTLRCSPRSGDLSVYWYQQSLDQGLQFLIQYYNGEERAKGNILERFSAQQFPDLHSELNLSSLELGDSALYFCASSVVNMGQGADPRSYGYTFGSGTRLTVV.

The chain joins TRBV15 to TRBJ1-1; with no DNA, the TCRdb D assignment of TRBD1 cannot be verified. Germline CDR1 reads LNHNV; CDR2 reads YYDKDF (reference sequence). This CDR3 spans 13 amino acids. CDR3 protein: CATSADRVTEAFF.

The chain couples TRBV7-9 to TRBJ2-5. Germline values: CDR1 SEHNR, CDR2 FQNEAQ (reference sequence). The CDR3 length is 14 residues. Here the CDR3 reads CASSSTANQETQYF.

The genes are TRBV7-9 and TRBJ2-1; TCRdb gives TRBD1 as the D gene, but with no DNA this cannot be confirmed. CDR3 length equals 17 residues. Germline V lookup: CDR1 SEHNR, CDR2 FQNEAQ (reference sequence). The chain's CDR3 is CASSPLDPYTYLNEQFF.

CDR3 residues: CASSLGGDLPGEQYF. The chain uses TRBV7-9 and TRBJ2-7; checking the TCRdb D call of TRBD1 is not possible without DNA. Per germline, CDR1 SEHNR and CDR2 FQNEAQ (reference sequence). The CDR3 has 15 amino acids.

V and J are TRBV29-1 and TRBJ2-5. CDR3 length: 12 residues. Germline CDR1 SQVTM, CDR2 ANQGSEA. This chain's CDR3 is CSVEVGLETQYF.

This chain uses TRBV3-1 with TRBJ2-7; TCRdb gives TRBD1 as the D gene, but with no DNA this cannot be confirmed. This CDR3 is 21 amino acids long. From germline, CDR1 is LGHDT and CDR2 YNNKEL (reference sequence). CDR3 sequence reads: CASSQWMGYEQGDGKDGEQYF.

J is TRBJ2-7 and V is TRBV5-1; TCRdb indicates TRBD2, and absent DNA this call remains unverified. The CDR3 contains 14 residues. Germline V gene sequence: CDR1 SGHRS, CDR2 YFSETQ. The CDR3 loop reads CASSRLAGVNEQYF.

The CDR3: CSVSDQSTSTDTQYF. The chain is built from TRBV29-1 and TRBJ2-3. Germline V gene sequence: CDR1 SQVTM, CDR2 ANQGSEA. The CDR3 totals 15 residues.

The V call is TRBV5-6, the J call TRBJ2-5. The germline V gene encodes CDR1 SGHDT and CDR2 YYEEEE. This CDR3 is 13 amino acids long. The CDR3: CASSSAAQETQYF. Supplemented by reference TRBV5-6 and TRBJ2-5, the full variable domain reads DAGVTQSPTHLIKTRGQQVTLRCSPKSGHDTVSWYQQALGQGPQFIFQYYEEEERQRGNFPDRFSGHQFPNYSSELNVNALLLGDSALYLCASSSAAQETQYFGPGTRLLVL.

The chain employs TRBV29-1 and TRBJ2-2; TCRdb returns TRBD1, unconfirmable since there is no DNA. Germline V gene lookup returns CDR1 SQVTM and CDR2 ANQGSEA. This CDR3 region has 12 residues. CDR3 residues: CSGTGKVGELFF.

The chain's CDR3 is CASSPPGLAAEAQYF. The chain recombines TRBV14 with TRBJ2-5; TCRdb reports TRBD2, a call that lacks DNA to check it against. Germline values: CDR1 SGHDN, CDR2 FVKESK. The CDR3 runs to 15 residues.